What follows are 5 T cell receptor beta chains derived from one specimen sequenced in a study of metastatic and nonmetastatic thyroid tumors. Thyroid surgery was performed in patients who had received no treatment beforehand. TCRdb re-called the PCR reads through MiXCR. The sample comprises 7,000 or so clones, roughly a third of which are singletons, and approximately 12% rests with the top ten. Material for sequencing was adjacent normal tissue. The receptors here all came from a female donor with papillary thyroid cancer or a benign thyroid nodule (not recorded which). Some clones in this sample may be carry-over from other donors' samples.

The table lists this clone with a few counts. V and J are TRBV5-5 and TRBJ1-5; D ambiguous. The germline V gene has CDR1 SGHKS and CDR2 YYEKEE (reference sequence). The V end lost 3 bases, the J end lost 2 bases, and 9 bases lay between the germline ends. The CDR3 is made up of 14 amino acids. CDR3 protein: CASSSSMGNQPQHF. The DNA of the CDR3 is TGTGCCAGCAGCTCTTCAATGGGCAATCAGCCCCAGCATTTT.

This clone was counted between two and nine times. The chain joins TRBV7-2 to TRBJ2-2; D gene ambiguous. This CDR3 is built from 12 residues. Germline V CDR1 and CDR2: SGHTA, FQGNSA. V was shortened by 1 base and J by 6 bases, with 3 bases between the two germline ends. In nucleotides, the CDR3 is TGTGCCAGCAGCTTAGGCCCCGGGGAGCTGTTTTTT. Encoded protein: CASSLGPGELFF.

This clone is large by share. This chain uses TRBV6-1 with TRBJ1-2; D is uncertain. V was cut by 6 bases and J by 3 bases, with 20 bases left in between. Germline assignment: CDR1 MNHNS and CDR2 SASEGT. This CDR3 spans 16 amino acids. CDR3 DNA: TGTGCCAGCAGGCCTTCAACGGTGCTATCACACTATGGCTACACCTTC. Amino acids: CASRPSTVLSHYGYTF.

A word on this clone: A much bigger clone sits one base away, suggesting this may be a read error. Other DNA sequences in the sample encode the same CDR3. The CDR3 nucleotides read TGCAGTTTAGGCGTGGCGGGTGGGGCCAACGTCCTGACTTTC. The encoded protein is CSLGVAGGANVLTF. V gene TRBV20-1 combines with J gene TRBJ2-6; D is possibly TRBD2 (5 bases). This CDR3 contains 14 residues. Trimming removed 8 bases from V and 3 bases from J, with 14 bases in between. In germline, CDR1 is DFQATT, CDR2 SNEGSKA (reference sequence).

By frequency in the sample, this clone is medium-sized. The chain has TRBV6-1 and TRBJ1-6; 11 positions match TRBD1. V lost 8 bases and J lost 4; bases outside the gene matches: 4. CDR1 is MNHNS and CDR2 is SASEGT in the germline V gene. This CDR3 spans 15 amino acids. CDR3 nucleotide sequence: TGTGCCAGCGGGACAGGGGGACGGTATAATTCACCCCTCCACTTT. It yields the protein CASGTGGRYNSPLHF.